The 20 T cell receptor beta chains given below trace back to one sample, sequenced in a study of OX40 agonist ivuxolimab in advanced cancers. Profiling relied on immunoSEQ multiplex PCR, and the TCRdb table lists in-frame clones only, not all of them. This sample has about 75,000 clones, with 86% found just once. This specimen consisted of CD4+ or CD8+ T cells sorted from blood, obtained in a trial of the OX40 agonist ivuxolimab. Receptors were obtained from an adult with an advanced solid tumor such as melanoma, head and neck, liver or kidney cancer.

V is TRBV19 and J is TRBJ1-5; TRBD1 is a possible D gene (5 bases). Germline V gives CDR1 LNHDA, CDR2 SQIVND (reference sequence). Trimming pared 3 bases from V and 6 bases from J, leaving 12 bases between. This CDR3 has 14 amino acids. CDR3 amino acids: CASSIWGVGQPQHF. The CDR3 coding sequence is TGTGCCAGTAGTATTTGGGGCGTGGGTCAGCCCCAGCATTTT. Full variable domain (missing parts from reference TRBV19 and TRBJ1-5): DGGITQSPKYLFRKEGQNVTLSCEQNLNHDAMYWYRQDPGQGLRLIYYSQIVNDFQKGDIAEGYSVSREKKESFPLTVTSAQKNPTAFYLCASSIWGVGQPQHFGDGTRLSIL.

The rearrangement uses TRBV19 and TRBJ2-6, with 7 bases identical to TRBD1. CDR3 length: 18 residues. Germline-derived CDR1 and CDR2 are LNHDA and SQIVND (reference sequence). With 10 bases clipped from V and 2 bases from J, the junction kept 17 bases outside the gene matches. CDR3 residues: CATSMPFSGTAGANVLTF. CDR3 coding DNA: TGTGCCACCAGTATGCCCTTCTCCGGGACAGCTGGGGCCAACGTCCTGACTTTC.

The V gene is TRBV11-2, the J gene TRBJ2-4; D is possibly TRBD2 (6 bases). The CDR3 consists of 17 residues. V shed 5 bases and J shed 0 bases, with 17 bases lying between them. Germline lookup yields CDR1 SGHAT and CDR2 FQNNGV. CDR3 bases: TGTGCCAGCAGCCCAGCGCCGGGAGCGATAGCCAAAAACATTCAGTACTTC. Translating gives CASSPAPGAIAKNIQYF.

V gene TRBV9 combines with J gene TRBJ2-3, with 7 nucleotides matching TRBD2. With 0 bases clipped from V and 5 bases from J, the junction kept 9 bases outside the gene matches. The CDR3 has 16 amino acids. The germline V gene encodes CDR1 SGDLS and CDR2 YYNGEE. CDR3 in amino acids: CASSVVLGGSGDTQYF. CDR3 DNA sequence: TGTGCCAGCAGCGTAGTTTTGGGGGGGAGCGGAGATACGCAGTATTTT.

The V gene is TRBV30, the J gene TRBJ1-4, with TRBD1 as a possible D gene (6 bases). This CDR3 has 13 residues. CDR1 is GTSNPN and CDR2 is SVGIG in the germline V gene (reference sequence). The V end was cut by 7 bases, the J end by 7 bases, with 16 bases between. The CDR3 bases are TGTGCCTTTGGAGTACAGGGAGCTGAAAAACTGTTTTTT. Translating it yields CAFGVQGAEKLFF.

This clone has a single count. The V call is TRBV5-1, the J call TRBJ2-5; the match to TRBD1 covers 7 bases. Germline loops: CDR1 SGHRS, CDR2 YFSETQ. J lost 3 bases, V lost 0 bases, and 8 bases had no gene match. CDR3 size: 16 residues. The CDR3 DNA follows: TGCGCCAGCAGCTTGGCCCGGACAGGTCGAGAAGAGACCCAGTACTTC. This codes for CASSLARTGREETQYF.

The chain uses TRBV18 and TRBJ2-7; 7 bases are shared with TRBD2. The V and J ends lost 2 bases and 6 bases, in that order; junction bases with no gene match: 13. This CDR3 is 16 amino acids long. Germline V lookup: CDR1 KGHSH, CDR2 LQKENI. The CDR3 here is CASSPLDWRGLSEQYF. The CDR3 coding sequence is TGTGCCAGCTCACCATTAGACTGGCGGGGACTATCCGAGCAGTACTTC.

This chain links TRBV5-1 with TRBJ1-5, with 9 bases lining up with TRBD1. After removal of 2 bases from V and 7 bases from J, the junction contained 4 bases not matched to a gene. This CDR3 contains 14 residues. Per the germline V gene, CDR1 is SGHRS and CDR2 is YFSETQ. Written as DNA, the CDR3 is TGCGCCAGCAGCTTAACAGGGGGCGACCAGCCCCAGCATTTT. Amino acids: CASSLTGGDQPQHF.

The gene calls are TRBV7-9 and TRBJ1-2, with a possible D match to TRBD1 (6 bases). This CDR3 spans 14 amino acids. Trimming shortened V by 5 bases and J by 8 bases, and 18 bases separated the two germline ends. Germline V gene sequence: CDR1 SEHNR, CDR2 FQNEAQ (reference sequence). CDR3 DNA: TGTGCCAGCAGCAAACCGACGGGGGCCGGGGGCTACACCTTC. Protein product: CASSKPTGAGGYTF.

The chain is built from TRBV28 and TRBJ1-5, with unresolved D. Germline V gives CDR1 MDHEN, CDR2 SYDVKM. This CDR3 contains 13 residues. V shed 7 bases and J shed 6 bases, with 13 bases lying between them. CDR3 amino acids: CASTPQQRQPQHF. In DNA, the CDR3 is TGTGCCAGCACCCCCCAACAGCGTCAGCCCCAGCATTTT.

This sequence joins TRBV9 and TRBJ2-5; D gene uncertain. The DNA end is a closer match to TRBJ2-7, so the J assignment may be wrong. The CDR3 extends over 13 amino acids. CDR1 is SGDLS, CDR2 YYNGEE, per germline. The CDR3 loop reads CASSDRAFNEQYF. In nucleotides, the CDR3 is TGTGCCAGCAGCGACCGGGCCTTCAACGAGCAGTACTTC.

This chain joins TRBV11-2 and TRBJ2-3; TRBD2 matches 7 bases. The germline gives CDR1 SGHAT, CDR2 FQNNGV. The CDR3 consists of 14 residues. Germline trimming cut 5 bases from V and 5 bases from J; bases unmatched to any gene: 7. This chain's CDR3 is CASSVASGLDTQYF. The CDR3 DNA sequence: TGTGCCAGCAGCGTAGCTAGCGGTTTAGATACGCAGTATTTT. Filled out from reference TRBV11-2 and TRBJ2-3, the complete variable domain reads EAGVAQSPRYKIIEKRQSVAFWCNPISGHATLYWYQQILGQGPKLLIQFQNNGVVDDSQLPKDRFSAERLKGVDSTLKIQPAKLEDSAVYLCASSVASGLDTQYFGPGTRLTVL.

The table lists this clone with a few counts. The rearrangement joins TRBV5-1 to TRBJ1-1; no reliable D call. The CDR3 runs to 14 residues. In germline, CDR1 is SGHRS, CDR2 YFSETQ. Trimming left V 6 bases short and J 1 base short, with 13 bases between. CDR3 DNA: TGCGCCAGCACCCAACCGGGTCCGAACACTGAAGCTTTCTTT. Protein: CASTQPGPNTEAFF.

The J gene is TRBJ2-7, the V gene TRBV19, with D perhaps matching TRBD2 (6 bases). With 3 bases removed from V and 2 bases from J, the gap between germline ends came to 20 bases. CDR1 LNHDA and CDR2 SQIVND come from the germline V gene (reference sequence). The CDR3 runs 17 residues. Here the CDR3 DNA reads TGTGCCAGTAGTATCGGAGCGGCGAGGGGAGGTACCTACGAGCAGTACTTC. As protein: CASSIGAARGGTYEQYF.

The rearrangement joins TRBV4-1 to TRBJ1-6; 7 bases line up with TRBD1. The CDR3 totals 15 residues. Losses at the gene ends were 0 bases for V and 7 bases for J; bases not matched to a gene: 3. The V gene's germline CDR1 is MGHRA and CDR2 YSYEKL. Written as DNA, the CDR3 is TGCGCCAGCAGCCAAGAAGGGACAGTCAATTCACCCCTCCACTTT. Translated: CASSQEGTVNSPLHF.

The CDR3 region has the DNA TGTGCTAGTGGTTCCGGGACAGGGGGTTACAATGAGCAGTTCTTC. The encoded protein is CASGSGTGGYNEQFF. This sequence joins TRBV12-5 and TRBJ2-1; 11 bases are a match to TRBD1. Germline V gives CDR1 LGHNT, CDR2 FRNRAP. The CDR3 is 15 residues long. V lost 4 bases and J lost 4; bases outside the gene matches: 3.

The chain joins TRBV5-1 to TRBJ2-1, with 9 positions matching TRBD2. The V and J ends lost 1 base and 4 bases, in that order; junction bases with no gene match: 6. Per the germline V gene, CDR1 is SGHRS and CDR2 is YFSETQ. The CDR3 runs 16 residues. This CDR3 is CASSLNLAGNYNEQFF. For the CDR3, the DNA is TGCGCCAGCAGCTTGAACCTAGCGGGGAATTACAATGAGCAGTTCTTC.

The rearrangement links TRBV6-5 to TRBJ1-3; no reliable D call. The CDR3 sequence is 15 residues long. The germline V and J ends were trimmed by 6 bases and 1 base, with 13 bases remaining between them. Germline V gene data show CDR1 as MNHEY and CDR2 as SVGAGI. In DNA form, the CDR3 reads TGTGCCAGCAGGGGAAAAACAGCGTCTGGAAACACCATATATTTT. This gives the protein CASRGKTASGNTIYF.

This clone showed up just once. The V and J genes are TRBV6-6 and TRBJ2-7, with D possibly being TRBD1 (5 bases). Germline V gene lookup returns CDR1 MNHNY and CDR2 SVGAGI (reference sequence). V lost 6 bases to trimming and J lost 7 bases, with 10 bases between them. The CDR3 is 11 residues long. CDR3 coding DNA: TGTGCCAGCAGCCGTAACAGGGAGCAGTACTTC. Translating gives CASSRNREQYF.

The J gene is TRBJ2-7, the V gene TRBV9, with 7 bases identical to TRBD1. CDR3 length equals 15 residues. CDR1 is SGDLS and CDR2 is YYNGEE in the germline V gene. J gave up 6 bases and V 3 bases, and 12 bases lay outside the gene matches. This CDR3 is CASSGDREFAGEQYF. For the CDR3, the DNA is TGTGCCAGCAGCGGCGACAGGGAATTTGCTGGCGAGCAGTACTTC.